The rows below give T cell receptor beta chains drawn from one sample of a study of blood T cell repertoires in COVID-19. The assay was immunoSEQ multiplex PCR, and TCRdb's table has in-frame clones only and misses some. The table shows more than 110,000 clones, with 85% to 90% occurring only once. The sequenced sample consisted of peripheral blood. The receptors stem from a human donor in a cohort sampled during active COVID-19. The conserved cysteine and the conserved F or W are not part of the CDR3 here. Clone size is not always given. Where it is, it says once, few, many or a class for expanded clones.

clone_size j_call v_call cdr3_aa
NA TRBJ1-6 TRBV2 ATQGQSSYNSPLH
NA TRBJ1-2 TRBV7-9 ASSPPRDSSGYT
few TRBJ1-4 TRBV5-1 ASSARGKKLF
NA TRBJ2-2 TRBV7-2 ASSRGSGRGTGELF
NA TRBJ1-6 TRBV7-9 ASSLIRVQGAVGGLH
NA TRBJ2-7 TRBV2 ASSEALSGRAREQY
NA TRBJ2-1 TRBV9 ASSVGRGGAIEQF
NA TRBJ1-2 TRBV5-4 ASSFRQGANYGYT
once TRBJ1-1 TRBV12-3/TRBV12-4 ASSMGGGTEAF
NA TRBJ1-6 TRBV28 ASSFSTGRASPLH
NA TRBJ1-5 TRBV6-6 ASSYSIQGIQPQH